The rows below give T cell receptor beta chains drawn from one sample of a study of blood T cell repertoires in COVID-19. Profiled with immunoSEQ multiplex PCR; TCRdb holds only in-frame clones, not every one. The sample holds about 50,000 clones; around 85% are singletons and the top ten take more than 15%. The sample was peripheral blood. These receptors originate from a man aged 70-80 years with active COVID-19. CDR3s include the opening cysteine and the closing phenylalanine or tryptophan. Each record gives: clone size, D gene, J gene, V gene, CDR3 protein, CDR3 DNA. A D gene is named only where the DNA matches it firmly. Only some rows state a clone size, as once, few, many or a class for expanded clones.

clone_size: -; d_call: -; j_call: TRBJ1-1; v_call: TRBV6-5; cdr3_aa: CASSYGWSTEAFF; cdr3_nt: TGTGCCAGCAGTTACGGGTGGAGCACTGAAGCTTTCTTT
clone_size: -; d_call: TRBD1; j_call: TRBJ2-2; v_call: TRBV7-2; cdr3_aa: CASSSGTGHNTGELFF; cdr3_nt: TGTGCCAGCAGCTCGGGGACAGGGCACAACACCGGGGAGCTGTTTTTT
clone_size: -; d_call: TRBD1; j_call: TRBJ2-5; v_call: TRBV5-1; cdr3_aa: CASSTSGGGETQYF; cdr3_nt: TGCGCCAGCAGCACCTCAGGGGGCGGGGAGACCCAGTACTTC
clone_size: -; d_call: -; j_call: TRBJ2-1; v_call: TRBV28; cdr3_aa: CASMTSRSSSYNEQFF; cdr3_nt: TGTGCCAGCATGACTTCGCGATCTAGCTCCTACAATGAGCAGTTCTTC
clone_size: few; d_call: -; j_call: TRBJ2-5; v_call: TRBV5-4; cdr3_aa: CASSLAETQYF; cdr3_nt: TGTGCCAGCAGCTTGGCGGAGACCCAGTACTTC
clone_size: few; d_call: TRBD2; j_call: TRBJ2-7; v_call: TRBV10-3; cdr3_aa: CAISESWGGSYEQYF; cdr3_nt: TGTGCCATCAGTGAGTCTTGGGGGGGTTCGTACGAGCAGTACTTC
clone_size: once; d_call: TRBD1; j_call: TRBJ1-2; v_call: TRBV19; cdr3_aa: CASSIVQGADGYTF; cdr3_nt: TGTGCCAGTAGTATCGTCCAGGGGGCAGATGGCTACACCTTC
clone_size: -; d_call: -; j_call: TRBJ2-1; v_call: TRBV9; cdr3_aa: CASSATSLQSYNEQFF; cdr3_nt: TGTGCCAGCAGTGCAACTAGCCTCCAGTCCTACAATGAGCAGTTCTTC
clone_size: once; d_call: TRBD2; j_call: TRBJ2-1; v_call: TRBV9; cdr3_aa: CASSVDIAGYNEQFF; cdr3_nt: TGTGCCAGCAGCGTAGATATAGCGGGGTACAATGAGCAGTTCTTC
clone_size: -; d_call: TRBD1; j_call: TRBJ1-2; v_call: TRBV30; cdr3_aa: CAWKGRGDGYTF; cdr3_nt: TGTGCCTGGAAAGGCAGGGGGGATGGCTACACCTTC